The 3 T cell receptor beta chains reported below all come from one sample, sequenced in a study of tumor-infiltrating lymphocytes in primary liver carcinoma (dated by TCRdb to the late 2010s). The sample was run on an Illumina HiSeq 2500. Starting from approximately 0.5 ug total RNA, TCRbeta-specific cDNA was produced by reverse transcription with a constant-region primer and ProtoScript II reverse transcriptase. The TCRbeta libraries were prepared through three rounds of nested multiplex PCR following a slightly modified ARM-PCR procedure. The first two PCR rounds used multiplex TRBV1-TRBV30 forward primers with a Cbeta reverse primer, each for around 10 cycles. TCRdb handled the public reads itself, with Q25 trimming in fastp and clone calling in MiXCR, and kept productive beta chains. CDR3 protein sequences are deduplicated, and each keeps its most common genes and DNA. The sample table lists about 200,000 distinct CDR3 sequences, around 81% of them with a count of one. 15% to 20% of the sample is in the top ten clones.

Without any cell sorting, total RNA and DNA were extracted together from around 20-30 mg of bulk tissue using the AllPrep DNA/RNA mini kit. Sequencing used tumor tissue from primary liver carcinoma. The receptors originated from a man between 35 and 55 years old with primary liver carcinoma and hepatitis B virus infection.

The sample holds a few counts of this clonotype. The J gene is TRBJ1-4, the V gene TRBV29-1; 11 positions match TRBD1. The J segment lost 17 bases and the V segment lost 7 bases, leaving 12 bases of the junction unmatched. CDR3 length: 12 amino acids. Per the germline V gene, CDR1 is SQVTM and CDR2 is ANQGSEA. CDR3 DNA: TGCAGCGCCCCGGACAGGGGGCTTTATCTATTTTTT. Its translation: CSAPDRGLYLFF.

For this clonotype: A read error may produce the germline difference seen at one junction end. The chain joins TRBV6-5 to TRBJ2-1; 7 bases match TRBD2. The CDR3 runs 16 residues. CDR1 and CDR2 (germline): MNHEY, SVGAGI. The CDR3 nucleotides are TGTGCCAGCGGTTACTCTGGCGCGGGAGCGCGGAATGAGCTGTTCTTC. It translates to CASGYSGAGARNELFF.

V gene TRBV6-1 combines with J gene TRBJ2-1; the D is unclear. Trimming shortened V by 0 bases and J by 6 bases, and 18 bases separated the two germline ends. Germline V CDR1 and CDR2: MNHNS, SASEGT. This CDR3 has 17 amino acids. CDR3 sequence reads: CASSEASQVIGINEQFF. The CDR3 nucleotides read TGTGCCAGCAGTGAAGCCTCGCAAGTAATAGGGATCAATGAGCAGTTCTTC.